This TCR beta chain emerged from a study of early T cells in non-severe SARS-CoV-2 infection. TCRdb fed the 5' RACE reads into MiXCR, producing one record per CDR3 protein. The table shows 20,000 to 25,000 distinct CDR3 sequences, with around 3.5% occurring only once. Study-wide results and limits: Private and CD4 specificities were missed by VDJdb matching, skewed to anti-spike CD8.

This clonotype has a count of ten or more. Antigen specificity is unknown. Germline values: CDR1 MGHRA, CDR2 YSYEKL. Trimming cost V 1 base and J 3 bases, with 15 bases left between them. The CDR3 extends over 16 amino acids. The material sequenced was whole blood. The V and J genes are TRBV4-1 and TRBJ1-1; D is uncertain. The receptor was isolated from an adult who was a healthcare worker with PCR-confirmed SARS-CoV-2 infection or an uninfected control (not recorded which). This chain's CDR3 is CASSQVDLVMYTEAFF. As DNA, the CDR3 is TGCGCCAGCAGCCAAGTGGACCTCGTAATGTACACTGAAGCTTTCTTT.